Presented here are 25 T cell receptor beta chains from one specimen sequenced in a study of CD8 T cells in Susac syndrome. Random hexamers primed reverse transcription of about 0.5 to 1 ug RNA. MiXCR, run by TCRdb on the immunoSEQ multiplex PCR reads, gives a single entry per CDR3 protein. The data hold 400,000 or so distinct CDR3 sequences, with more than 70% observed a single time. Material for sequencing was CD8+ T cells from PBMCs. The receptors derive from a human donor with multiple sclerosis.

The genes are TRBV4-1 and TRBJ2-7; D ambiguous. Germline V gene lookup returns CDR1 MGHRA and CDR2 YSYEKL. The CDR3 consists of 15 residues. V dropped 0 bases and J dropped 1 base, with 10 bases sitting between them. The DNA of the CDR3 is TGCGCCAGCAGCCAAGACCCCTCTCTATCCTACGAGCAGTACTTC. Its translation: CASSQDPSLSYEQYF.

The rearrangement uses TRBV11-2 and TRBJ2-1; 8 nucleotides align to TRBD1. Unmatched junction bases numbered 10, after V lost 6 bases and J lost 6 bases. This CDR3 region has 15 residues. The germline CDR1 and CDR2 sequences are SGHAT and FQNNGV. CDR3 amino acids: CASRSGQGLGNEQFF. CDR3 nucleotide sequence: TGTGCCAGCAGGTCAGGACAGGGTCTCGGCAATGAGCAGTTCTTC.

The rearrangement links TRBV12-3 or TRBV12-4 to TRBJ2-1, with D perhaps TRBD2 (5 bases). The CDR3 sequence is 14 residues long. V was shortened by 3 bases and J by 10 bases, with 16 bases between the two germline ends. CDR3 bases: TGTGCCAGCAGTTTGGAGGCGGAGGTCTCGGAGCAGTTCTTC. Translation gives CASSLEAEVSEQFF.

The rearrangement uses TRBV29-1 and TRBJ2-1; D tentatively reads TRBD1 or TRBD2 (5 bases each). This CDR3 is 16 amino acids long. The V end was cut by 1 base, the J end by 3 bases, with 16 bases between. Germline loops: CDR1 SQVTM, CDR2 ANQGSEA. CDR3 amino acids: CSVEGVRERYYNEQFF. The CDR3 nucleotides are TGCAGCGTTGAAGGGGTCAGGGAGCGTTACTACAATGAGCAGTTCTTC.

This clonotype was found a few times. Relative to the germline gene, one junction end is altered; a read error may explain this. V and J are TRBV6-5 and TRBJ2-7; no definite D call. The germline V gene encodes CDR1 MNHEY and CDR2 SVGAGI. This CDR3 spans 16 amino acids. CDR3 nucleotide sequence: TGTGCTAGCAGTTACTCGGGTCGGTTTACCCCCTACGAGCAGTACTTC. Amino acid sequence: CASSYSGRFTPYEQYF.

The CDR3 sequence is CASSNPGQGVLDEQFF. CDR3 DNA: TGTGCCAGTAGTAATCCGGGACAGGGGGTACTCGATGAGCAGTTCTTC. The chain carries TRBV19 and TRBJ2-1; TRBD1 matches at 11 bases. Per germline, CDR1 LNHDA and CDR2 SQIVND (reference sequence). This CDR3 comprises 16 residues. The V gene end was trimmed by 4 bases and the J gene end by 8 bases; junction bases not matched to a gene: 10.

The V and J genes are TRBV2 and TRBJ2-1; 7 nucleotides match TRBD2. Germline-derived CDR1 and CDR2 are SNHLY and FYNNEI. Trimming removed 3 bases from V and 12 bases from J; junction bases left unmatched: 11. CDR3 length equals 14 residues. CDR3 in amino acids: CASSDGFRGDGQFF. The DNA of the CDR3 is TGTGCCAGCAGTGATGGATTTCGGGGGGACGGGCAGTTCTTC.

The chain couples TRBV24-1 to TRBJ2-5; D is ambiguous. The V gene lost 9 bases and the J gene lost 2 bases, with 6 bases spanning the gap. CDR1 is KGHDR, CDR2 SFDVKD, per germline. CDR3 length equals 11 residues. Written as DNA, the CDR3 is TGTGCCACCGGCCATCAAGAGACCCAGTACTTC. Translating gives CATGHQETQYF.

CDR3 bases: TGTGCCAGCAGCTTGGATTGGATCTCTGGAAACACCATATATTTT. It encodes CASSLDWISGNTIYF. The genes are TRBV5-5 and TRBJ1-3; D remains ambiguous. Trimming shortened V by 0 bases and J by 0 bases, and 7 bases separated the two germline ends. CDR1 and CDR2 from the germline V gene are SGHKS and YYEKEE (reference sequence). The CDR3 runs to 15 residues.

The chain recombines TRBV30 with TRBJ2-5; 9 nucleotides match TRBD1. The germline CDR1 and CDR2 sequences are GTSNPN and SVGIG (reference sequence). This CDR3 is built from 15 residues. V lost 1 base, J lost 4 bases, and 7 bases stayed unmatched. CDR3 nucleotides: TGTGCCTGGAGTGCCGGGACAGGGTTGCGAGAGACCCAGTACTTC. Amino acids: CAWSAGTGLRETQYF. Filled out from reference TRBV30 and TRBJ2-5, the complete variable domain reads SQTIHQWPATLVQPVGSPLSLECTVEGTSNPNLYWYRQAAGRGLQLLFYSVGIGQISSEVPQNLSASRPQDRQFILSSKKLLLSDSGFYLCAWSAGTGLRETQYFGPGTRLLVL.

The chain joins TRBV10-3 to TRBJ1-2; D is perhaps TRBD1 (5 bases). The CDR3 length is 13 residues. Trimming removed 3 bases from V and 7 bases from J, with 12 bases in between. Germline V gene lookup returns CDR1 ENHRY and CDR2 SYGVKD. This CDR3 is CAISESAGSGYTF. CDR3 sequence (DNA): TGTGCCATCAGTGAATCGGCAGGGAGTGGCTACACCTTC.

The chain carries TRBV11-2 and TRBJ2-3, with 8 bases lining up with TRBD1. J gave up 0 bases and V 6 bases, and 14 bases lay outside the gene matches. The CDR3 is 18 amino acids. Germline CDR1 SGHAT, CDR2 FQNNGV. In nucleotides, the CDR3 is TGTGCCAGCAGGTTTAGGACAGGGACCGAAACCAGCACAGATACGCAGTATTTT. This sequence encodes CASRFRTGTETSTDTQYF.

The chain links TRBV5-6 to TRBJ2-7; D remains ambiguous. The germline CDR1 and CDR2 sequences are SGHDT and YYEEEE. The CDR3 spans 14 residues. Trimming pared 1 base from V and 5 bases from J, leaving 13 bases between. The CDR3 DNA sequence: TGTGCCAGCAGCTTGTCTCTGGCGGCCCACGAGCAGTACTTC. It is translated as CASSLSLAAHEQYF.

The rearrangement joins TRBV5-1 to TRBJ1-1, with 7 bases identical to TRBD1. Germline-derived CDR1 and CDR2 are SGHRS and YFSETQ. V lost 4 bases to trimming and J lost 4 bases; unmatched junction nucleotides: 13. This CDR3 region has 16 residues. The CDR3 DNA reads TGCGCCAGCAGCACGACAGGGAACGTCCAGAGCACTGAAGCTTTCTTT. It translates to CASSTTGNVQSTEAFF.

This clonotype came up once. The genes are TRBV25-1 and TRBJ1-4; perhaps TRBD1 as D (5 bases). The CDR3 contains 13 residues. V lost 5 bases and J 7 bases, leaving 11 bases between the germline ends. CDR1 is MGHDK, CDR2 SYGVNS, per germline. CDR3 protein: CASSFRVFEKLFF. In DNA, the CDR3 is TGTGCCAGCAGTTTCAGGGTTTTTGAAAAACTGTTTTTT.

V gene TRBV5-1 combines with J gene TRBJ1-1; D might be TRBD1 (5 bases). Deletions cut 3 bases from V and 1 base from J, with 16 bases between. The V gene's germline CDR1 is SGHRS and CDR2 YFSETQ. The CDR3 extends over 16 amino acids. CDR3 DNA sequence: TGCGCCAGCAGCTGGGGGTGGGCAGGGACGAACACTGAAGCTTTCTTT. Its translation: CASSWGWAGTNTEAFF.

The chain combines TRBV19 with TRBJ1-5; 8 bases match TRBD1. The CDR3 consists of 14 residues. Germline V gene lookup returns CDR1 LNHDA and CDR2 SQIVND (reference sequence). Trimming at V came to 7 bases and at J to 7 bases, leaving 9 bases not matched to a gene. The CDR3 reads CASKVQGAGQPQHF. The CDR3 nucleotides read TGTGCCAGTAAAGTTCAGGGGGCAGGCCAGCCCCAGCATTTT.

The V call is TRBV6-1, the J call TRBJ2-7; D remains unclear. In germline, CDR1 is MNHNS, CDR2 SASEGT. Trimming took 3 bases from V and 2 from J, leaving 8 bases between them. The CDR3 totals 13 residues. CDR3 amino acids: CASSDRAAYEQYF. The CDR3 region has the DNA TGTGCCAGCAGTGATCGAGCCGCCTACGAGCAGTACTTC.

Concerning this clonotype: At one end, the junction sequence differs from germline, possibly due to a read error. Written as DNA, the CDR3 is TGTGTCAGCAGTTCGCAACAAAATTTCTACGAGCAGTACTTC. Residues: CVSSSQQNFYEQYF. The chain uses TRBV27 and TRBJ2-7, with no clear D. The germline gives CDR1 MNHEY, CDR2 SMNVEV (reference sequence). The CDR3 runs to 14 residues.

V usage is TRBV7-9 and J usage is TRBJ2-3; TRBD2 might be the D (7 bases). CDR3 length: 16 amino acids. The V end was cut by 5 bases, the J end by 2 bases, with 17 bases between. CDR1 is SEHNR, CDR2 FQNEAQ, per germline (reference sequence). DNA of the CDR3: TGTGCCAGCAGCCCAAACAGGGAGGGGTCCACAGATACGCAGTATTTT. This translates into CASSPNREGSTDTQYF. Full variable domain (rest looked up from reference TRBV7-9 and TRBJ2-3): DTGVSQNPRHKITKRGQNVTFRCDPISEHNRLYWYRQTLGQGPEFLTYFQNEAQLEKSRLLSDRFSAERPKGSFSTLEIQRTEQGDSAMYLCASSPNREGSTDTQYFGPGTRLTVL.

The chain recombines TRBV5-6 with TRBJ2-7, with 8 bases identical to TRBD1. The length of the CDR3 is 16 residues. J gave up 2 bases and V 4 bases, and 11 bases lay outside the gene matches. Germline V gives CDR1 SGHDT, CDR2 YYEEEE. CDR3 protein: CASSPSAGQGTYEQYF. For the CDR3, the DNA is TGTGCCAGCAGCCCGAGCGCCGGACAGGGAACCTACGAGCAGTACTTC.

This chain joins TRBV3-1 and TRBJ2-1, with 15 bases fitting TRBD2. Germline CDR1 is LGHDT and CDR2 is YNNKEL (reference sequence). CDR3 length: 17 amino acids. With 2 bases clipped from V and 5 bases from J, the junction kept 4 bases outside the gene matches. For the CDR3, the DNA is TGTGCCAGCAGCCAATTCCGGACTAGCGGGAGGGACAATGAGCAGTTCTTC. Its protein product is CASSQFRTSGRDNEQFF.

V usage is TRBV7-9 and J usage is TRBJ2-7; D ambiguous. CDR3 length: 12 amino acids. With 3 bases removed from V and 2 bases from J, the gap between germline ends came to 5 bases. Germline V gene data show CDR1 as SEHNR and CDR2 as FQNEAQ (reference sequence). CDR3 in amino acids: CASSFTAYEQYF. As DNA, the CDR3 is TGTGCCAGCAGCTTCACAGCCTACGAGCAGTACTTC. Full variable domain (outside the CDR3, taken from reference TRBV7-9 and TRBJ2-7): DTGVSQNPRHKITKRGQNVTFRCDPISEHNRLYWYRQTLGQGPEFLTYFQNEAQLEKSRLLSDRFSAERPKGSFSTLEIQRTEQGDSAMYLCASSFTAYEQYFGPGTRLTVT.

This chain uses TRBV20-1 with TRBJ2-7, with TRBD2 as a possible D gene (5 bases). Germline V gene data show CDR1 as DFQATT and CDR2 as SNEGSKA (reference sequence). The CDR3 totals 12 residues. V was pared by 2 bases and J by 6 bases, with 11 bases between. Here the CDR3 reads CSARTPTTEQYF. The CDR3 DNA reads as TGCAGTGCTAGAACCCCGACTACCGAGCAGTACTTC.

This clonotype was observed a handful of times. The chain links TRBV11-2 to TRBJ2-3; 7 positions agree with TRBD2. The J segment lost 0 bases and the V segment lost 3 bases, leaving 6 bases of the junction unmatched. Germline V gene data show CDR1 as SGHAT and CDR2 as FQNNGV. The CDR3 is 16 amino acids. CDR3 sequence: CASSFIWTSSTDTQYF. The DNA of the CDR3 is TGTGCCAGCAGCTTCATATGGACTAGTAGCACAGATACGCAGTATTTT.